This T cell receptor beta chain was recorded in a study of Ad26.COV2.S vaccination and SARS-CoV-2 variants. TCRdb's table, derived via immunoSEQ multiplex PCR, lists solely in-frame clones and lacks some. The table lists about 350,000 clones, around 92% of them singletons. Regarding the study as a whole: Vaccine recipients surpassed placebo recipients in spike-specific TCR breadth. TCR breadth and depth estimates may have understated total T cell responses.

V shed 1 base and J shed 6 bases, with 4 bases lying between them. Germline V gene sequence: CDR1 SGHDT, CDR2 YYEEEE. The CDR3 has 12 residues. To note about this clone: As yet, its antigen is unknown.

This chain uses TRBV5-6 with TRBJ1-4, with D unresolved. The starting material was peripheral blood, obtained after recovery from COVID-19. The clonotype was recovered from a human donor who had recovered from COVID-19. In DNA, the CDR3 is TGTGCCAGCAGCTTGCTATATGAAAAACTGTTTTTT. This translates into CASSLLYEKLFF.